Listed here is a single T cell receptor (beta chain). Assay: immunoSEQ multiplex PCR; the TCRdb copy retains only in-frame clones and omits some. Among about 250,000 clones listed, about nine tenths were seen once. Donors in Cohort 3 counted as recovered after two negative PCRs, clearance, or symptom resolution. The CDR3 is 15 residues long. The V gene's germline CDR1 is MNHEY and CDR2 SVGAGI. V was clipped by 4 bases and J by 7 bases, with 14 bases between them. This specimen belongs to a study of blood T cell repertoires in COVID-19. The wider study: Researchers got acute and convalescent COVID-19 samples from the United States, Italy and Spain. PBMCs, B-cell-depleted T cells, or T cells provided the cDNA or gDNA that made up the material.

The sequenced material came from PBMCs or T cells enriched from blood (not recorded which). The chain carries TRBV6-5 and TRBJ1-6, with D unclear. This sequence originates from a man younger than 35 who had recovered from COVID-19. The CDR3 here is CASSSGGVYNSPLHF. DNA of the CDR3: TGTGCCAGCAGTTCCGGCGGGGTATACAATTCACCCCTCCACTTT.